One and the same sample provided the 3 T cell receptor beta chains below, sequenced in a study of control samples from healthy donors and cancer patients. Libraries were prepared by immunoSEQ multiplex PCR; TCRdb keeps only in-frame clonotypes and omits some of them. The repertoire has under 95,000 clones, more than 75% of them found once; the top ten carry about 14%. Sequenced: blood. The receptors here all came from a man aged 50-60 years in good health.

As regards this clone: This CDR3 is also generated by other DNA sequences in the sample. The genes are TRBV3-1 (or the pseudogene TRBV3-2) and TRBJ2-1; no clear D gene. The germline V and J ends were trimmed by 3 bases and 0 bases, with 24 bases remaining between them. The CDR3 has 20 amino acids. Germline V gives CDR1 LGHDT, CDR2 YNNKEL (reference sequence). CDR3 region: CASSHPLARLMHSSYNEQFF. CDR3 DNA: TGTGCCAGCAGCCACCCCTTAGCACGACTTATGCACAGCTCCTACAATGAGCAGTTCTTC.

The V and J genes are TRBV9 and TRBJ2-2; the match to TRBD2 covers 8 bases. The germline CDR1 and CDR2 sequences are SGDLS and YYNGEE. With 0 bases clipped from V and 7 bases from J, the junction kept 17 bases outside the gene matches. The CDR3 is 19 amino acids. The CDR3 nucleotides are TGTGCCAGCAGCGTAGGGCTAGGAAGAATTAGCGGGAAGTTCGGGGAGCTGTTTTTT. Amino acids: CASSVGLGRISGKFGELFF.

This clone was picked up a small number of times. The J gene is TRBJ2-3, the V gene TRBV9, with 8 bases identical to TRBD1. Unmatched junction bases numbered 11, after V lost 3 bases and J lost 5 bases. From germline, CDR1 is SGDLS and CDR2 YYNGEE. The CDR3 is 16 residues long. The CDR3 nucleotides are TGTGCCAGCAGCGCGGGAGCTCAGGGGGCCAAAGATACGCAGTATTTT. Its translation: CASSAGAQGAKDTQYF.